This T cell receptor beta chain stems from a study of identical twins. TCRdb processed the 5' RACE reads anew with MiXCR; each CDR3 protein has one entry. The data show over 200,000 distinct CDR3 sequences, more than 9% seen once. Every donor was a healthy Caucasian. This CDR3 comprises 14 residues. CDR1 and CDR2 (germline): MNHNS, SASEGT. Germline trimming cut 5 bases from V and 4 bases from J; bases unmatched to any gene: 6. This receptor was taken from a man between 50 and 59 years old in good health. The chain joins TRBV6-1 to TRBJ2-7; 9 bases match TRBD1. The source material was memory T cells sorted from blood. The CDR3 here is CASSRPDRGYEQYF. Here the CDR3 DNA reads TGTGCCAGCAGTCGGCCGGACAGGGGTTACGAGCAGTACTTC.